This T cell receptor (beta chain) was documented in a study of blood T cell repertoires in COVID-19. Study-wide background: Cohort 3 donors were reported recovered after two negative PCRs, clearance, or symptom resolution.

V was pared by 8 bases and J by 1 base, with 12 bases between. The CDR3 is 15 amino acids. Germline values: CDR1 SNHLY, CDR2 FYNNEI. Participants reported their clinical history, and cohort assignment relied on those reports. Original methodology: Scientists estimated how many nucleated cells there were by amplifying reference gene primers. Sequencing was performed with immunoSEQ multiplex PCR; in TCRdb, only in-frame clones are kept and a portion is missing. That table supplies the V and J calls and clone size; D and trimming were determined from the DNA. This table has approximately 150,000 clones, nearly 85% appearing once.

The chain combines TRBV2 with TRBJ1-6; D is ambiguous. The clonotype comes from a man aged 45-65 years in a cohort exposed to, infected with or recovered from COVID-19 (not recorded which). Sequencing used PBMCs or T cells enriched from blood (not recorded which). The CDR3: CASQTPGSYNSPLHF. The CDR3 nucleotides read TGTGCCAGCCAGACGCCGGGGTCCTATAATTCACCCCTCCACTTT.